This T cell receptor (beta chain) was obtained from a study of control samples from healthy donors and cancer patients. Assay: immunoSEQ multiplex PCR; the TCRdb copy retains only in-frame clones and omits some. Of 200,000 or so clones listed, roughly 94% are singletons. Germline V gene sequence: CDR1 KGHDR, CDR2 SFDVKD. CDR3 size: 14 residues. The ends were cut back, 5 bases at V and 3 bases at J, with 11 bases in the middle. V is TRBV24-1 and J is TRBJ2-3; D ambiguous. The receptor's source is a man aged 45-65 years in good health. The source material was blood. The CDR3 DNA sequence: TGTGCCACCAGTGGCGCAGGTCGAACAGATACGCAGTATTTT. Protein sequence: CATSGAGRTDTQYF.